This T cell receptor (beta chain) was captured by sequencing in a study of identical twins (dated by TCRdb to between 2015 and 2016). Describing the broader study: TCR alpha and beta repertoires from monozygotic twins, unrelated adults of various ages and cord blood were deep-sequenced to test whether fetal clonotypes persist. To rule out contamination, the twin experiments were replicated at different times with different library preparation protocols.

What the study reported, not specific to this receptor: Recombination models systematically underestimated out-of-frame TCR alpha sharing in monozygotic twins but agreed with sharing between unrelated individuals. Zero-insertion analyses could be partly confounded by invariant T cells such as MAIT and iNKT, though diverse VJ usage argued against such confounding for most clonotypes. Abundant cord blood beta clonotypes carried fewer insertions; young adult naive repertoires showed a weaker similar trend, while memory repertoires showed none. Because the same donors could not be followed over many years, the conclusions depended on cross-sectional statistical analysis. Compared with coincidental sharing between unrelated individuals, out-of-frame TCR alpha sequences shared between twins showed an excess of sequences with low generation probability. A weaker excess of twin sharing was found in beta out-of-frame sequences because the signal-to-noise ratio was lowered by fewer shared sequences.

Measured from the cysteine to the phenylalanine, the CDR3 is 14 residues long. Only the CDR3 portion is preserved as DNA: 42 bases, with reading frame beginning at the first base. CDR1 LGHDT and CDR2 YNNKEL were looked up in the germline V gene (reference sequence). Trimming at the junction amounts to 5 bases on V and 6 bases on J, and the germline ends lie 11 bases apart. The library was made by 5' RACE. The sequencer was an Illumina HiSeq 2000. A universal primer binding site was added through template switching, and the final cDNA carried a unique molecular identifier so that TCR cDNA molecules could be counted accurately. Specific primers in the conserved constant-segment region were used to synthesize first-strand cDNA for TCR alpha and beta chains. To control for contamination, every cDNA library was double barcoded, receiving both a SMART-Mk sample barcode and Illumina barcodes. TruSeq adapter sequences along with Illumina sample barcodes were introduced in two successive PCR steps. The TCR alpha and beta cDNA libraries were sequenced on the Illumina HiSeq platform using custom primers. Per the original workflow: Raw reads were processed with MiGEC to extract unique molecular identifiers, and MiXCR was used to determine CDR3 positions. For each individual, recombination models were inferred using an EM algorithm with the repgenHMM and IGoR tools. Shared clonotype analysis was performed with the tcR package in R, normalizing sharing by the product of cloneset sizes. Out-of-frame nonproductive sequences were analyzed to study raw recombination free of thymic and clonal selection effects. Using fastp trimming at Q25 and MiXCR clonotype assembly, TCRdb reanalyzed the public sequencing data and kept in-frame beta chains. Rows are combined by CDR3 protein, so each entry shows the most common genes and DNA. What appears here as the V and J calls and clone size reflects TCRdb's work, not the paper's. The sample contains about 890,000 distinct CDR3 sequences, approximately 13% of them found a single time. The biggest ten clones account for around 1.5% of the sample.

Only healthy Caucasian donors were included. The twin cohort comprised three pairs of female monozygotic twins, all aged roughly 18 to 29 years. Peripheral blood mononuclear cells were the source from which RNA for the TCR libraries was isolated. This clonotype was detected only a few times. This clone's antigen is unknown. Base qualities are missing; no much larger clone stands one base away. The sample was also reused in another study, on yellow fever vaccine responses in identical twins. According to the second study: According to the authors, the vaccine-induced T cell response in identical twins seemed to be partly convergent and partly specific to each individual. In the study, vaccine-responding T cell clones were precisely tracked in identical twins.

This receptor was obtained from a woman aged 18-30 years in good health. Recombination connected TRBV3-1 to TRBJ1-6; TRBD1 is a weak D gene call, 5 bases matching. The specimen was PBMCs. The CDR3 sequence is CASSERDRNSPLHF. The DNA sequence is TGTGCCAGCAGCGAGCGGGACCGTAATTCACCCCTCCACTTT.